This is a list of T cell receptor beta chains from one sample in a study of blood T cell repertoires in COVID-19. Profiled with immunoSEQ multiplex PCR; TCRdb holds only in-frame clones, not every one. Altogether approximately 340,000 clones are present, roughly 87% being singletons, with the ten largest covering around 8.9%. The sequenced sample was peripheral blood. These receptors came from a man aged 30-40 years with COVID-19, enrolled during active disease. Each CDR3 is given with its conserved first and last residue. The D gene is left open where the match is weak. Size is stated for part of the rows, as once, few or many counts, or as a class when the clone is expanded.

TRBV9	TRBD1	TRBJ2-2	NA	CASSAKQGALTGELFF	TGTGCCAGCAGCGCCAAACAGGGGGCCTTAACCGGGGAGCTGTTTTTT
TRBV27	NA	TRBJ2-3	NA	CASSSPTGLRGTDTQYF	TGTGCCAGCAGTTCCCCAACGGGACTCCGGGGAACAGATACGCAGTATTTT
TRBV15	NA	TRBJ2-6	NA	CATSRLGVHSGANVLTF	TGTGCCACCAGCAGGCTAGGGGTCCACTCTGGGGCCAACGTCCTGACTTTC
TRBV5-4	NA	TRBJ1-4	NA	CASSSSYATNEKLFF	TGTGCCAGCAGTTCCTCTTATGCAACTAATGAAAAACTGTTTTTT
TRBV4-1	TRBD1	TRBJ1-5	NA	CASSQSTGVSNQPQHF	TGCGCCAGCAGCCAATCGACAGGGGTTAGCAATCAGCCCCAGCATTTT
TRBV5-1	TRBD1	TRBJ2-2	NA	CASSLTGVTGELFF	TGCGCCAGCAGCCTGACAGGGGTCACCGGGGAGCTGTTTTTT
TRBV6-6	TRBD1	TRBJ2-2	NA	CASLYDRGRNTGELFF	TGTGCCAGCTTATACGACAGGGGGCGAAACACCGGGGAGCTGTTTTTT
TRBV19	NA	TRBJ2-5	NA	CASSIDEWARTQYF	TGTGCCAGTAGTATAGATGAGTGGGCAAGGACCCAGTACTTC
TRBV7-8	NA	TRBJ1-5	NA	CASSPIEQQQPQHF	TGTGCCAGCAGCCCCATTGAACAGCAACAGCCCCAGCATTTT
TRBV12-3/TRBV12-4	NA	TRBJ2-2	NA	CASSQGTGELFF	TGTGCCAGCAGCCAGGGAACCGGGGAGCTGTTTTTT
TRBV7-3	TRBD2	TRBJ2-2	once	CASSGGTSGSVGTGELFF	TGTGCCAGCAGCGGCGGGACTAGCGGGAGTGTGGGCACCGGGGAGCTGTTTTTT
TRBV6-5	NA	TRBJ1-3	NA	CASSFAMDGTGNTIYF	TGTGCCAGCAGTTTCGCGATGGACGGGACTGGAAACACCATATATTTT
TRBV3-1/TRBV3-2	TRBD1	TRBJ1-1	NA	CASSQEVLRDRGNTEAFF	TGTGCCAGCAGCCAAGAAGTGCTTAGGGACAGGGGGAACACTGAAGCTTTCTTT
TRBV5-1	TRBD1	TRBJ1-2	NA	CASSLGQGAGYGYTF	TGCGCCAGCAGCTTGGGACAGGGGGCTGGCTATGGCTACACCTTC
TRBV13	TRBD1	TRBJ2-2	NA	CASSLSEGAQAGELFF	TGTGCCAGCAGCTTATCCGAGGGGGCGCAAGCCGGGGAGCTGTTTTTT
TRBV27	TRBD1	TRBJ1-5	NA	CASSPQGTENQPQHF	TGTGCCAGCAGTCCCCAAGGGACAGAGAATCAGCCCCAGCATTTT
TRBV19	TRBD1	TRBJ1-2	NA	CASESEGGEYGYTF	TGTGCCAGTGAAAGCGAAGGGGGCGAATATGGCTACACCTTC
TRBV3-1/TRBV3-2	TRBD2	TRBJ2-1	NA	CASRAPIAGATYNEQFF	TGTGCCAGCCGCGCCCCTATAGCGGGGGCCACCTACAATGAGCAGTTCTTC
TRBV27	TRBD2	TRBJ2-3	NA	CASSFSAGGLDTQYF	TGTGCCAGCAGTTTTAGCGCGGGAGGGCTAGATACGCAGTATTTT
TRBV19	TRBD1	TRBJ2-7	NA	CATKGQSYEQYF	TGTGCCACCAAGGGACAGAGCTACGAGCAGTACTTC
TRBV7-6	TRBD1	TRBJ1-4	once	CASSSGQGGEKLFF	TGTGCCAGCAGCTCCGGACAGGGAGGGGAAAAACTGTTTTTT
TRBV4-1	NA	TRBJ2-1	NA	CASRREIALPYNEQFF	TGCGCCAGCCGCCGGGAAATAGCGCTACCCTACAATGAGCAGTTCTTC
TRBV19	TRBD2	TRBJ2-2	once	CASSIGRLAGGPGRNRELFF	TGTGCCAGTAGTATAGGCCGACTAGCGGGGGGGCCGGGTAGGAACAGGGAGCTGTTTTTT
TRBV2	NA	TRBJ2-6	NA	CASFPRTGANVLTF	TGTGCCAGCTTCCCCAGGACTGGGGCCAACGTCCTGACTTTC
TRBV24-1	TRBD1	TRBJ1-2	NA	CATSDLDRVYGYTF	TGTGCCACCAGTGACTTGGACAGGGTCTATGGCTACACCTTC
TRBV7-2	NA	TRBJ2-7	NA	CASSRVTQGIYEQYF	TGTGCCAGCAGCCGTGTCACTCAGGGAATATACGAGCAGTACTTC
TRBV11-3	NA	TRBJ2-7	NA	CASSHDRLSDEQYF	TGTGCCAGCAGCCACGACAGGTTATCGGACGAGCAGTACTTC
TRBV6-5	NA	TRBJ1-1	NA	CASVRESNTEAFF	TGTGCCAGCGTGAGAGAATCGAACACTGAAGCTTTCTTT
TRBV27	TRBD2	TRBJ2-7	NA	CASSSPGGRSEQYF	TGTGCCAGCAGTTCTCCTGGCGGGAGAAGCGAGCAGTACTTC
TRBV4-3	NA	TRBJ1-1	NA	CASSQGPGGGVNTEAFF	TGCGCCAGCAGCCAAGGCCCCGGTGGAGGGGTGAACACTGAAGCTTTCTTT
TRBV12-3/TRBV12-4	NA	TRBJ2-3	NA	CASSWGLDTQYF	TGTGCCAGCAGTTGGGGACTAGATACGCAGTATTTT
TRBV27	TRBD1	TRBJ2-2	NA	CASSPGQAAGELFF	TGTGCCAGCAGTCCTGGACAGGCGGCCGGGGAGCTGTTTTTT
TRBV7-9	NA	TRBJ2-7	NA	CASSLGQGLGEQYF	TGTGCCAGCAGCTTAGGACAGGGACTAGGGGAGCAGTACTTC
TRBV28	NA	TRBJ2-7	NA	CASTHGRSPYEQYF	TGTGCCAGCACCCACGGGAGATCCCCCTACGAGCAGTACTTC
TRBV10-3	TRBD1	TRBJ1-2	NA	CAISEYKGQGSDYTF	TGTGCCATCAGTGAGTATAAGGGACAGGGGAGCGACTACACCTTC
TRBV19	TRBD1	TRBJ1-6	NA	CASSITGTGYNSPLHF	TGTGCCAGTAGTATAACCGGGACAGGGTATAATTCACCCCTCCACTTT
TRBV27	NA	TRBJ1-2	NA	CASSRGFYGYTF	TGTGCCAGCAGTCGAGGGTTCTATGGCTACACCTTC
TRBV24-1	NA	TRBJ2-5	NA	CATSDPQGWQETQYF	TGTGCCACCAGTGATCCTCAGGGGTGGCAAGAGACCCAGTACTTC
TRBV9	TRBD1	TRBJ2-1	NA	CASSVGQGFGNEQFF	TGTGCCAGCAGCGTAGGACAGGGATTTGGCAATGAGCAGTTCTTC
TRBV11-2	NA	TRBJ2-7	NA	CASSLDSSYEQYF	TGTGCCAGCAGCTTAGATAGCTCCTACGAGCAGTACTTC
TRBV30	NA	TRBJ2-1	NA	CAWSVQFRNEQFF	TGTGCCTGGAGTGTACAGTTCCGGAATGAGCAGTTCTTC
TRBV12-5	TRBD1	TRBJ1-5	NA	CASGLVPRWDRGLSNQPQHF	TGTGCTAGTGGTTTGGTTCCGCGATGGGACAGGGGCCTTAGCAATCAGCCCCAGCATTTT
TRBV10-3	TRBD2	TRBJ2-2	NA	CAARPGTSGNTGELFF	TGTGCCGCCCGCCCGGGGACTAGCGGAAACACCGGGGAGCTGTTTTTT
TRBV28	NA	TRBJ2-7	NA	CASSYRRGGSSYEQYF	TGTGCCAGCAGTTACCGGAGGGGGGGGAGCTCCTACGAGCAGTACTTC
TRBV19	TRBD2	TRBJ2-1	NA	CASSMWLTSGVNNEQFF	TGTGCCAGTAGTATGTGGCTCACTAGCGGGGTAAACAATGAGCAGTTCTTC
TRBV5-8	TRBD1	TRBJ1-5	NA	CASRTDRRSGGNQPQHF	TGTGCCAGCAGGACGGACAGGAGATCGGGGGGCAATCAGCCCCAGCATTTT
TRBV5-5	NA	TRBJ2-2	NA	CASSLAPNTGELFF	TGTGCCAGCAGCTTAGCACCGAACACCGGGGAGCTGTTTTTT
TRBV19	NA	TRBJ1-2	NA	CASSPTLGPYGYTF	TGTGCCAGTAGTCCGACTCTGGGGCCCTATGGCTACACCTTC
TRBV7-8	NA	TRBJ2-7	NA	CASSLEGSGYEQYF	TGTGCCAGCAGCTTAGAGGGTAGCGGCTACGAGCAGTACTTC
TRBV7-7	TRBD1	TRBJ2-7	NA	CASSPGTGVWYEQYF	TGTGCCAGCTCGCCCGGGACAGGGGTTTGGTACGAGCAGTACTTC
TRBV2	TRBD1	TRBJ1-2	NA	CASSPTGTTNYGYTF	TGTGCCAGCAGCCCGACAGGGACCACTAACTATGGCTACACCTTC
TRBV28	TRBD1	TRBJ1-2	NA	CASRAGTGGPYGYTF	TGTGCCAGCAGGGCCGGGACAGGGGGACCCTATGGCTACACCTTC
TRBV15	NA	TRBJ1-2	NA	CATSRDQGPNYGYTF	TGTGCCACCAGCAGAGATCAGGGTCCGAACTATGGCTACACCTTC
TRBV4-3	TRBD1	TRBJ2-7	NA	CASSQGQGWAYEQYF	TGCGCCAGCAGCCAAGGACAGGGTTGGGCCTACGAGCAGTACTTC